The entry below describes one TCR beta chain. The sample carries other DNA sequences with the same CDR3. The CDR3 is 13 residues long. V lost 3 bases and J 3 bases, leaving 9 bases between the germline ends. Germline-derived CDR1 and CDR2 are MGHRA and YSYEKL. Researchers ran the assay at a deep level. The method was immunoSEQ multiplex PCR; TCRdb's version includes in-frame clones alone and lacks a portion of them. The sample yields millions of clones, around 95% seen once. These data originate in a study of shared clonotypes between healthy human individuals. The chain joins TRBV4-1 to TRBJ2-7; D is ambiguous. The TCR sequence derives from a man between 18 and 29 years old in good health. The sequencing sample was made of naive CD4+ T cells sorted from blood. Subset reported: CD45RA+ positively selected. The CDR3: CASSQEENYEQYF. The CDR3 nucleotides are TGCGCCAGCAGCCAGGAAGAGAACTACGAGCAGTACTTC.